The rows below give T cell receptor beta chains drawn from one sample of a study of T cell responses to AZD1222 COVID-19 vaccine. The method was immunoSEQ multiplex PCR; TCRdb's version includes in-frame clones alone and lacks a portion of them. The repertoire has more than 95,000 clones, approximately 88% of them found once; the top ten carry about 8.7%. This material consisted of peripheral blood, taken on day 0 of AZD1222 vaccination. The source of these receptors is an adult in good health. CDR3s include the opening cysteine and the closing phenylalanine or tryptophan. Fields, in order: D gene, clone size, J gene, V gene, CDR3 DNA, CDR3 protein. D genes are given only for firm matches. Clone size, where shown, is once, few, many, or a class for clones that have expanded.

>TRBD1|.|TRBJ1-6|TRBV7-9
TGTGCCAGCAGCTTAGTCGACAGGGAGTATAATTCACCCCTCCACTTT
CASSLVDREYNSPLHF
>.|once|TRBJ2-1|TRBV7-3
TGTGCCAGCAGCCGCCGAGGAGGGGCTGGATTCTATGAGCAGTTCTTC
CASSRRGGAGFYEQFF
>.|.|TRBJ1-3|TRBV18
TGTGCCAGCTCACCAGATATGGGAGTCTCTGGAAACACCATATATTTT
CASSPDMGVSGNTIYF
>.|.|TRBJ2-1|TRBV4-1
TGCGCCAGCAGCCAACGGGTTGGCGGGTCGAAGTGGAATGAGCAGTTCTTC
CASSQRVGGSKWNEQFF
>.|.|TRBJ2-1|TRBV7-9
TGTGCCAGCAGCTCGGGCAATTGGCACAATGAGCAGTTCTTC
CASSSGNWHNEQFF
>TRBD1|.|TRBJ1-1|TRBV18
TGTGCCAGCTCCCCGGGACAGCAGAACACTGAAGCTTTCTTT
CASSPGQQNTEAFF
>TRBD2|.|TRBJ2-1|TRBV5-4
TGTGCCAGCAGCTTGGTTGGCGGGGGATACAATGAGCAGTTCTTC
CASSLVGGGYNEQFF
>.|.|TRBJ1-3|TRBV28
TGTGCCAGCAGTTTCGGCACAGCCTCTGGAAACACCATATATTTT
CASSFGTASGNTIYF
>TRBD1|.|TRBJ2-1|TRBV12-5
TGTGCTAGTGGCCGCGTCGGGACAGCCTACAATGAGCAGTTCTTC
CASGRVGTAYNEQFF
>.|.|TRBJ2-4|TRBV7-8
TGTGCCAGCTGTAGGGCGGGATTGGACATTCAGTACTTC
CASCRAGLDIQYF
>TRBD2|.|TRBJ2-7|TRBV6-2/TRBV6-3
TGTGCCAGCAGTTACCTCCTCGGAGAAGCGGGAGAAAACCACTACGAGCAGTACTTC
CASSYLLGEAGENHYEQYF
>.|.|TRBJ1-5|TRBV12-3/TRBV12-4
TGTGCCAGCAGTTTTAGGGGGGGTCAGCCCCAGCATTTT
CASSFRGGQPQHF
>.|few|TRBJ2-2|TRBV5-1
TGCGCCAGCAGCTTGGACCCAGCAAGGACCGGGGAGCTGTTTTTT
CASSLDPARTGELFF
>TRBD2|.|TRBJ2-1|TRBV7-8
TGTGCCAGCAGCCGGCGTAGCGGGGGGCCCTACAATGAGCAGTTCTTC
CASSRRSGGPYNEQFF
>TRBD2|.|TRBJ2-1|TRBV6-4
TGTGCCAGCAGTGACTCGGGGGGTAGCGGGAGGGCCTCCTACAATGAGCAGTTCTTC
CASSDSGGSGRASYNEQFF
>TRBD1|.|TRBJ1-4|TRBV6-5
TGTGCCAGCAGTTCGCCAGGGGGAAAGGATGAAAAACTGTTTTTT
CASSSPGGKDEKLFF
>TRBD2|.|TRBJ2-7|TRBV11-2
TGTGCCAGCAGCTTAGGACTAGCGGGCGGCTACGAGCAGTACTTC
CASSLGLAGGYEQYF
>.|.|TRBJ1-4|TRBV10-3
TGTGCCATAAAAAGTGGGACTAATGAAAAACTGTTTTTT
CAIKSGTNEKLFF
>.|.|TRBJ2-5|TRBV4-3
TGCGCCAGCAGCCTCATCCGGTACCAAGAGACCCAGTACTTC
CASSLIRYQETQYF
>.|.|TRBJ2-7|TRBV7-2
TGTGCCAGCAGCTTAGAACAGAACCCTTCGAGCATGCAGTACTTC
CASSLEQNPSSMQYF
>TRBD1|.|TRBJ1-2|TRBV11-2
TGTGCCAGCATCCCTCCGGGACAGCTTAATGGCTACACCTTC
CASIPPGQLNGYTF